This section outlines one T cell receptor (beta chain) sequence together with its context. The data were obtained in a study of blood T cell repertoires in COVID-19. Across the whole study: Both acute and convalescent COVID-19 samples were obtained from the United States, Italy and Spain.

Authors' methods: The authors estimated nucleated cell counts from reference gene primer amplification. Clones were read by immunoSEQ multiplex PCR, and TCRdb kept only the in-frame ones, dropping some. V and J calls and clone size come straight from that table; D and trimming were deduced from the DNA. The table includes 300,000 to 400,000 clones, 88% detected once. Germline values: CDR1 LNHDA, CDR2 SQIVND (reference sequence). The CDR3 length is 14 residues. The J segment lost 4 bases and the V segment lost 5 bases, leaving 6 bases of the junction unmatched. The recovered donors of Cohort 3 showed two negative PCRs, clearance, or symptom resolution.

The rearrangement uses TRBV19 and TRBJ1-1, with 8 bases lining up with TRBD1. The clonotype was recovered from a woman younger than 35 who had recovered from COVID-19. The sample was PBMCs or T cells enriched from blood (not recorded which). The CDR3 coding sequence is TGTGCCAGTAGTCTTCAGGGGGCCGGCACTGAAGCTTTCTTT. It is translated as CASSLQGAGTEAFF.